This is a list of T cell receptor beta chains from one sample in a study of breast tumors, draining lymph nodes, adjacent tissues. TCRdb re-called the multiplex PCR reads with MiXCR, one entry per CDR3 protein. The table has hundreds of thousands of distinct CDR3 sequences, less than 40% seen once. The sequenced sample consisted of axillary lymph node tissue. The receptor set was obtained from a female donor with breast cancer. Some clones in this sample may be carry-over from other donors' samples. Both conserved end residues are part of each CDR3. A D gene is named only where the DNA matches it firmly. For some rows the clone size is stated as once, few or many, or as a class when expanded; others skip it.

j_gene | d_gene | abundance | v_gene | CDR3aa | CDR3nt
TRBJ2-7 | TRBD2 | NA | TRBV7-8 | CVSSSTSGKAYEQYF | TGTGTCAGCAGCTCGACTAGCGGGAAGGCCTACGAGCAGTACTTC
TRBJ2-5 | TRBD2 | NA | TRBV20-1 | CSARAPGREGSSQETQYF | TGCAGTGCTAGAGCTCCAGGGCGGGAGGGAAGCTCTCAAGAGACCCAGTACTTC
TRBJ1-1 | NA | NA | TRBV12-3/TRBV12-4 | CASSRLGDTEAFF | TGTGCCAGCAGCCGTCTTGGGGACACTGAAGCTTTCTTT
TRBJ2-7 | TRBD1 | many | TRBV20-1 | CSAPDRDHYEQYF | TGCAGTGCGCCGGACAGGGACCACTACGAGCAGTACTTC
TRBJ2-1 | TRBD1 | NA | TRBV19 | CASWPGQGTNEQFF | TGTGCCAGCTGGCCGGGACAGGGGACCAATGAGCAGTTCTTC
TRBJ2-5 | TRBD2 | many | TRBV20-1 | CSARPSGRGETQYF | TGCAGTGCTCGGCCTAGCGGGAGGGGGGAGACCCAGTACTTC
TRBJ1-3 | TRBD1 | once | TRBV7-6 | CASGLGTVSGNTTYF | TGTGCCAGCGGCTTGGGGACAGTCTCTGGAAACACCACATATTTT
TRBJ1-1 | TRBD1 | NA | TRBV4-1 | CASSRSGQGGSEAFF | TGCGCCAGCAGCCGATCCGGACAGGGAGGGTCTGAAGCTTTCTTT
TRBJ2-3 | TRBD2 | many | TRBV7-3 | CASSLLAGEDTQYF | TGTGCCAGCAGCTTACTAGCGGGAGAAGATACGCAGTATTTT
TRBJ2-7 | NA | NA | TRBV11-2 | CARDPGGRTYEQYF | TGTGCTAGAGATCCCGGCGGACGGACCTACGAGCAGTACTTC
TRBJ1-2 | TRBD1 | NA | TRBV7-9 | CASRPTGGADGYTF | TGTGCCAGCAGGCCGACAGGGGGCGCCGATGGCTACACCTTC
TRBJ2-5 | TRBD1 | NA | TRBV29-1 | CSVPGQGLGETQYF | TGCAGCGTACCGGGACAGGGTTTAGGAGAGACCCAGTACTTC
TRBJ1-5 | NA | many | TRBV12-3/TRBV12-4 | CASSLELQGGNQPQHF | TGTGCCAGCAGTTTAGAACTACAGGGAGGCAATCAGCCCCAGCATTTT
TRBJ1-1 | NA | NA | TRBV4-1 | CASSHPQGSVEAFF | TGCGCCAGCAGCCACCCACAGGGCTCGGTTGAAGCTTTCTTT
TRBJ2-7 | NA | many | TRBV14 | CASAAGYEQYF | TGTGCCAGCGCGGCGGGTTACGAGCAGTACTTC
TRBJ1-5 | NA | many | TRBV6-5 | CASSHSSGDQPQHF | TGTGCCAGCAGTCACTCGAGCGGGGATCAGCCCCAGCATTTT
TRBJ2-3 | NA | NA | TRBV20-1 | CSTTLGRGHNEQYF | TGCAGTACGACTCTAGGGAGGGGGCACAATGAGCAGTATTTT
TRBJ1-5 | NA | NA | TRBV5-1 | CASSLVLAGDQPQHF | TGCGCCAGCAGCTTGGTACTAGCGGGAGATCAGCCCCAGCATTTT
TRBJ2-7 | NA | many | TRBV10-2 | CASSVGGIKSYEQYF | TGCGCCAGCAGTGTAGGGGGGATAAAATCCTACGAGCAGTACTTC
TRBJ2-1 | NA | NA | TRBV6-2/TRBV6-3 | CASSHSVGIYNEQFF | TGTGCCAGCAGTCACTCGGTTGGAATCTACAATGAGCAGTTCTTC
TRBJ2-3 | NA | many | TRBV24-1 | CATSDSGQLTDTQYF | TGTGCCACCAGTGATTCGGGACAACTCACAGATACGCAGTATTTT
TRBJ2-6 | NA | many | TRBV7-9 | CASSLVAGVGGANVLTF | TGTGCCAGCAGCTTAGTGGCAGGGGTGGGAGGGGCCAACGTCCTGACTTTC
TRBJ2-5 | TRBD1 | few | TRBV6-1 | CASSDATGKETQYF | TGTGCCAGCAGTGACGCGACAGGGAAAGAGACCCAGTACTTC
TRBJ2-1 | TRBD2 | many | TRBV9 | CASSVIAGATAEQFF | TGTGCCAGCAGCGTTATAGCGGGAGCAACGGCTGAGCAGTTCTTC
TRBJ1-3 | NA | NA | TRBV6-6 | CATTPGVNTIYF | TGTGCCACTACGCCCGGGGTTAACACCATATATTTT
TRBJ2-2 | TRBD1 | many | TRBV5-1 | CVSSRDRGPQSGGELFF | TGCGTCAGCAGCCGGGACAGGGGTCCCCAGTCGGGCGGGGAGCTGTTTTTT
TRBJ2-1 | TRBD2 | many | TRBV7-3 | CASSLVSSGRGEQFF | TGTGCCAGCAGCTTAGTGTCTAGCGGAAGAGGTGAGCAGTTCTTC
TRBJ2-3 | NA | NA | TRBV20-1 | CSAKALGRTDTQYF | TGCAGTGCTAAAGCATTAGGGAGGACAGATACGCAGTATTTT
TRBJ2-2 | TRBD1 | few | TRBV10-1 | CASSESRDRGSTGELFF | TGCGCCAGCAGTGAGTCAAGGGACAGGGGTAGCACCGGGGAGTTGTTTTTT
TRBJ2-1 | NA | many | TRBV15 | CATWSGSPYNEQFF | TGTGCCACCTGGAGCGGGTCCCCCTACAATGAGCAGTTCTTC
TRBJ1-1 | NA | many | TRBV7-3 | CASSSVRGGEAFF | TGTGCCAGCAGCTCGGTGAGGGGAGGGGAAGCTTTCTTT
TRBJ1-6 | NA | many | TRBV12-5 | CASGVQGFGSPLHF | TGTGCTAGTGGTGTACAGGGATTCGGTTCACCCCTCCACTTT
TRBJ2-1 | TRBD2 | once | TRBV20-1 | CSAKGRRVLGVAGTSGRNERFF | TGCAGTGCTAAGGGCCGGAGAGTGCTAGGGGTGGCTGGGACTAGCGGGAGGAATGAGCGATTCTTC
TRBJ2-6 | NA | once | TRBV7-3 | CASSAGRAGANVLTF | TGTGCCAGCAGCGCGGGTCGTGCTGGGGCCAACGTCCTGACTTTC
TRBJ1-1 | NA | NA | TRBV13 | CASSFQTRTEAFF | TGTGCCAGCAGCTTCCAAACTAGGACTGAAGCTTTCTTT
TRBJ1-2 | TRBD1 | many | TRBV7-2 | CASSYSGQVYGYTF | TGTGCCAGCAGCTACTCGGGACAGGTCTATGGCTACACCTTC
TRBJ1-4 | NA | many | TRBV2 | CASSLEGQVSNEKLFF | TGTGCCAGCAGCCTCGAGGGGCAGGTCTCTAATGAAAAACTGTTTTTT
TRBJ2-5 | NA | NA | TRBV11-2 | CASTIRPGPGQETQYF | TGTGCCAGCACCATCAGACCTGGGCCGGGGCAAGAGACCCAGTACTTC
TRBJ1-6 | TRBD1 | many | TRBV6-5 | CASRYRGLNSPLHF | TGTGCCAGCAGATACAGGGGGCTTAATTCACCCCTCCACTTT
TRBJ1-6 | NA | many | TRBV2 | CASRRVRANSPLHF | TGTGCCAGCAGGCGCGTTCGGGCTAATTCACCCCTCCACTTT
TRBJ2-1 | TRBD1 | many | TRBV5-1 | CASSLTGQGRSYEQFF | TGCGCCAGCAGCTTGACGGGACAGGGCCGGTCGTATGAGCAGTTCTTC
TRBJ1-2 | NA | NA | TRBV12-3/TRBV12-4 | CASSLRGKNYGYTF | TGTGCCAGCAGTTTAAGGGGGAAGAACTATGGCTACACCTTC
TRBJ2-7 | TRBD1 | NA | TRBV19 | CASKGTGAREQYF | TGTGCCAGTAAGGGGACAGGGGCTCGCGAGCAGTACTTC
TRBJ2-2 | NA | many | TRBV5-1 | CASSSQGNTGELFF | TGCGCCAGCAGCTCGCAGGGAAACACCGGGGAGCTGTTTTTT
TRBJ2-2 | TRBD2 | many | TRBV12-3/TRBV12-4 | CASSYSGRQTGELFF | TGTGCCAGCAGTTATAGCGGGAGACAGACCGGGGAGCTGTTTTTT
TRBJ2-1 | NA | many | TRBV6-1 | CATRLAFGDEQFF | TGTGCCACCCGCCTAGCGTTCGGCGATGAGCAGTTCTTC
TRBJ1-6 | NA | many | TRBV2 | CASSGDRRNSPLHF | TGTGCCAGCAGTGGTGACAGGCGGAATTCACCCCTCCACTTT
TRBJ2-5 | TRBD2 | NA | TRBV10-3 | CAISPSGTWGETQYF | TGTGCCATCAGTCCTAGCGGGACTTGGGGAGAGACCCAGTACTTC
TRBJ1-3 | NA | many | TRBV5-1 | CASSLGTGNTIYF | TGCGCCAGCAGCTTGGGGACGGGAAACACCATATATTTT
TRBJ2-2 | NA | many | TRBV19 | CASSFRDKNTGELFF | TGTGCCAGTAGTTTTCGGGACAAGAACACCGGGGAGCTGTTTTTT
TRBJ1-1 | NA | NA | TRBV20-1 | CGASNFWGSSTEAFF | TGCGGTGCTAGTAATTTTTGGGGCAGTAGCACTGAAGCTTTCTTT
TRBJ1-6 | TRBD1 | many | TRBV2 | CASKTGDQGSPLHF | TGTGCCAGCAAGACAGGGGACCAGGGTTCACCCCTCCACTTT
TRBJ1-5 | NA | once | TRBV7-2 | CATSEGPNQPQHF | TGTGCCACCTCAGAAGGGCCGAATCAGCCCCAGCATTTT
TRBJ2-1 | TRBD1 | once | TRBV20-1 | CSADGQGQGDYNEQFF | TGCAGTGCCGACGGCCAAGGACAGGGCGATTACAATGAGCAGTTCTTC
TRBJ2-7 | TRBD2 | NA | TRBV12-3/TRBV12-4 | CASIVQAGAKEQYF | TGTGCCAGCATTGTCCAAGCGGGAGCGAAGGAGCAGTACTTC
TRBJ2-7 | NA | many | TRBV10-3 | CAIRGRDAISYEQYF | TGTGCCATCAGGGGACGGGACGCGATCTCCTACGAGCAGTACTTC
TRBJ2-2 | TRBD2 | many | TRBV7-3 | CASSLTSGSTGELFF | TGTGCCAGCAGCTTAACCAGCGGGAGCACCGGGGAGCTGTTTTTT
TRBJ2-5 | TRBD1 | many | TRBV29-1 | CSVAQTGETQYF | TGCAGCGTTGCACAGACAGGGGAGACCCAGTACTTC
TRBJ2-5 | NA | many | TRBV5-8 | CASSRTGSGKETQYF | TGTGCCAGCAGCCGCACAGGGAGCGGCAAAGAGACCCAGTACTTC
TRBJ1-2 | TRBD1 | many | TRBV7-7 | CASSERTGVNYGYPF | TGTGCTAGCAGCGAACGGACAGGGGTTAACTATGGCTACCCCTTC